This TCR beta chain originates from a study of control samples from healthy donors and cancer patients. Per the germline V gene, CDR1 is SQVTM and CDR2 is ANQGSEA. V was pared by 7 bases and J by 6 bases, with 18 bases between. The CDR3 has 13 amino acids. About this clone: Here the CDR3 omits its conserved ending phenylalanine or tryptophan, so a read error is the likely source.

The repertoire was sequenced with immunoSEQ multiplex PCR; TCRdb's copy has only in-frame clones and lacks some. This sample's table has some 190,000 clones. This TCR derives from a woman aged 25 to 45 in good health. Sequences were obtained from blood. The chain combines TRBV29-1 with TRBJ1-1; D is perhaps TRBD1 (5 bases). The CDR3 loop is CSGRDPGRAEAFL. CDR3 nucleotides: TGCAGCGGAAGGGACCCAGGAAGGGCTGAAGCTTTCCTT.